The rows below give T cell receptor beta chains drawn from one sample of a study of T cells in Graves' hyperthyroidism and ophthalmopathy. TCRdb analysed the multiplex PCR reads with MiXCR anew, one entry per CDR3 protein. The sample records 600,000 or so distinct CDR3 sequences, about a sixth being singletons. Sequences were obtained from blood. The receptors here all came from a woman aged 25 to 45 with Graves' hyperthyroidism. Each CDR3 is given with its conserved first and last residue. D genes are given only for firm matches. The listing skips clone size in some rows; elsewhere it reads once, few, many or a size class.

few,TRBV20-1,TRBJ2-2,-,CSASMGTGELFF,TGCAGTGCTAGTATGGGGACCGGGGAGCTGTTTTTT
many,TRBV7-2,TRBJ2-7,-,CASSSQNSYEQYF,TGTGCCAGCAGCTCACAAAACTCCTACGAGCAGTACTTC
-,TRBV5-4,TRBJ1-1,TRBD1,CASTSSQGAKKAFF,TGTGCCAGCACCTCTTCTCAGGGGGCTAAAAAAGCTTTCTTT
many,TRBV5-1,TRBJ2-1,-,CASSLDLGRSEQFF,TGCGCCAGCAGCTTGGATCTAGGCCGGAGTGAGCAGTTCTTC
-,TRBV9,TRBJ2-3,-,CASSVDPAGTQYF,TGTGCCAGCAGCGTAGACCCCGCGGGTACGCAGTATTTT
few,TRBV19,TRBJ2-1,-,CASSILFNNEQFF,TGTGCCAGTAGTATACTCTTCAACAATGAGCAGTTCTTC
-,TRBV6-1,TRBJ2-3,TRBD1,CASSSTGSSTDTQYF,TGTGCCAGCAGTTCGACAGGGTCTAGCACAGATACGCAGTATTTT
-,TRBV19,TRBJ2-1,TRBD2,CASSLAGSRANEQFF,TGTGCCAGTAGCCTAGCGGGAAGTAGGGCCAATGAGCAGTTCTTC
many,TRBV7-9,TRBJ2-1,-,CASSFGNRGEQFF,TGTGCCAGCAGCTTTGGTAACCGAGGGGAGCAGTTCTTC
many,TRBV7-2,TRBJ2-7,-,CASSSRGEALEQYF,TGTGCCAGCAGCTCCCGGGGAGAGGCCCTCGAGCAGTACTTC
-,TRBV29-1,TRBJ1-5,-,CSVKGIEEQPQHF,TGCAGCGTCAAGGGAATAGAGGAGCAGCCCCAGCATTTT
-,TRBV30,TRBJ2-3,-,CAWGTETDTQYF,TGTGCCTGGGGGACTGAAACAGATACGCAGTATTTT
-,TRBV7-2,TRBJ2-2,TRBD2,CASSFAGADTGELFF,TGTGCCAGCAGCTTTGCGGGAGCGGACACCGGGGAGCTGTTTTTT
-,TRBV9,TRBJ2-7,-,CASSVEDSGRLYEQYF,TGTGCCAGCAGCGTAGAGGATAGCGGAAGATTATACGAGCAGTACTTC
many,TRBV2,TRBJ1-1,-,CASSLSRTGNTEAFF,TGTGCCAGCAGTCTATCCCGGACTGGGAACACTGAAGCTTTCTTT
few,TRBV9,TRBJ1-2,-,CASTSGGNHYGYTF,TGTGCCAGCACATCGGGAGGGAACCACTATGGCTACACCTTC
many,TRBV2,TRBJ1-4,TRBD1,CASRTRGLDEKLFF,TGTGCCAGCAGAACCAGGGGGCTGGATGAAAAACTGTTTTTT
many,TRBV20-1,TRBJ2-7,-,CSARPEGLLEQYF,TGCAGTGCTAGACCAGAGGGGCTCCTCGAGCAGTACTTC
many,TRBV7-2,TRBJ2-1,-,CASSRAGSNEQFF,TGTGCCAGCAGCCGAGCAGGGAGCAATGAGCAGTTCTTC
many,TRBV10-3,TRBJ2-1,-,CAIIGIHSYNEQFF,TGTGCCATCATCGGAATTCACTCCTACAATGAGCAGTTCTTC
many,TRBV5-1,TRBJ2-7,-,CASSLVVGQGLRGGPYEQYF,TGCGCCAGCAGCTTGGTTGTGGGACAGGGACTCCGGGGGGGACCTTACGAGCAGTACTTC
many,TRBV6-1,TRBJ2-7,TRBD1,CASSEWDRGRTYEQYF,TGTGCCAGCAGTGAATGGGACAGGGGGCGCACCTACGAGCAGTACTTC
many,TRBV28,TRBJ2-1,TRBD1,CASTGGNSYNEQFF,TGTGCCAGCACAGGGGGCAACTCCTACAATGAGCAGTTCTTC
-,TRBV5-1,TRBJ1-2,-,CASSLRAGTGGYTF,TGCGCCAGCAGCTTGCGCGCGGGGACGGGTGGCTACACCTTC
-,TRBV3-2,TRBJ2-7,-,CASSQEGRRAGPYEQYF,TGTGCCAGCAGCCAAGAAGGACGGCGAGCCGGCCCTTACGAGCAGTACTTC
many,TRBV6-1,TRBJ2-2,-,CASSAGSTGELFF,TGTGCCAGCAGTGCAGGGTCCACCGGGGAGCTGTTTTTT
-,TRBV29-1,TRBJ1-1,-,CSVEGAGWPTEAFF,TGCAGCGTTGAAGGGGCAGGGTGGCCAACTGAAGCTTTCTTT
many,TRBV7-2,TRBJ2-1,TRBD1,CASSHRDRGRNEQFF,TGTGCCAGCAGCCACCGGGACAGGGGGCGAAATGAGCAGTTCTTC